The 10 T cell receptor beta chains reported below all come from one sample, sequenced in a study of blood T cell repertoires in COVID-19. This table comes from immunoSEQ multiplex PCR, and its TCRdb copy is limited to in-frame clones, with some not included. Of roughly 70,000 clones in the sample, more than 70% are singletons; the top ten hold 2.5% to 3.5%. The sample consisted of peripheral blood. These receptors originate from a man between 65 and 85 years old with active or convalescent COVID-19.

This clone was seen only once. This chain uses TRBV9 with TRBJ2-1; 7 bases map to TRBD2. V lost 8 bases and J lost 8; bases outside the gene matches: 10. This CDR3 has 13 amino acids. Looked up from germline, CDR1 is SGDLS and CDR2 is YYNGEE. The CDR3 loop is CARLPGGRDEQFF. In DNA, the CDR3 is TGTGCCAGACTCCCCGGCGGGAGAGATGAGCAGTTCTTC.

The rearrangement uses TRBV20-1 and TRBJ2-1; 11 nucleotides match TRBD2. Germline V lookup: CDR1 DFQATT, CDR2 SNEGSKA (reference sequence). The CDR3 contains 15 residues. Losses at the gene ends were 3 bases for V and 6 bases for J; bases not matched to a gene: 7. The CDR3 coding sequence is TGCAGTGCTAGTGACCGCCTAGCGGGGGGCAATGAGCAGTTCTTC. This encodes CSASDRLAGGNEQFF.

The DNA for the CDR3 is TGTGCCAGCAGTTCTCCTCGAGCCCAGTACTTC. Its translation: CASSSPRAQYF. The rearrangement uses TRBV6-5 and TRBJ2-5; D is unclear. Germline-derived CDR1 and CDR2 are MNHEY and SVGAGI. V was trimmed by 4 bases and J by 9 bases, leaving 9 bases between them. This CDR3 has 11 residues.

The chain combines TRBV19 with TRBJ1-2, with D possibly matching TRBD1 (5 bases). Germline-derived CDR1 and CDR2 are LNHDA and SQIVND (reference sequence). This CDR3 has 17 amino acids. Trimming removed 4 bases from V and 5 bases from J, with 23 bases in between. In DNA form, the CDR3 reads TGTGCCAGTAGTAGAGGAGGGGAAGGCGTTCGGTTTTATGGCTACACCTTC. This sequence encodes CASSRGGEGVRFYGYTF.

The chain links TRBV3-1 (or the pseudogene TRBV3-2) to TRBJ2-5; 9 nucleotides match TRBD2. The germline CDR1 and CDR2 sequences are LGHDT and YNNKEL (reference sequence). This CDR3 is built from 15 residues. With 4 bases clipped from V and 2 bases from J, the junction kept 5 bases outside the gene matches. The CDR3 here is CASSLLAGGQETQYF. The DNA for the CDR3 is TGTGCCAGCAGCCTACTAGCGGGTGGGCAAGAGACCCAGTACTTC.

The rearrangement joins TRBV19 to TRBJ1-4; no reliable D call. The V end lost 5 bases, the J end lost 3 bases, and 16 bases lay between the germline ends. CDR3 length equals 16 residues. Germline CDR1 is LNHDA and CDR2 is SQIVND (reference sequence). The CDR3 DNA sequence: TGTGCCAGTAGTCGATATTCGGGAGCGGCTAATGAAAAACTGTTTTTT. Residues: CASSRYSGAANEKLFF.

CDR3 region: CASSSWGGYTDTQYF. The DNA of the CDR3 is TGTGCCAGCAGCTCTTGGGGGGGATACACAGATACGCAGTATTTT. The chain employs TRBV5-5 and TRBJ2-3; 7 positions match TRBD2. Trimming cost V 3 bases and J 2 bases; bases outside gene matches: 6. Germline values: CDR1 SGHKS, CDR2 YYEKEE (reference sequence). The CDR3 covers 15 residues.

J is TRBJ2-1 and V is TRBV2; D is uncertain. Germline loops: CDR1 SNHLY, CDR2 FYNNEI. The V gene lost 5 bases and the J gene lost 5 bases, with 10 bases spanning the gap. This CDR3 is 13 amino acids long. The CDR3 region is CASSFIVNNEQFF. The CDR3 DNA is TGTGCCAGCAGTTTTATAGTGAACAATGAGCAGTTCTTC.

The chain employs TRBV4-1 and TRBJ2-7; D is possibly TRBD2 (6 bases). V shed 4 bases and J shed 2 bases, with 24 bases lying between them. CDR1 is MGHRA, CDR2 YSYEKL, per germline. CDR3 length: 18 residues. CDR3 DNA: TGCGCCAGCAGCCCAATCCTTGTTCCGGGTAGCGGTCCCTACGAGCAGTACTTC. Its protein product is CASSPILVPGSGPYEQYF.

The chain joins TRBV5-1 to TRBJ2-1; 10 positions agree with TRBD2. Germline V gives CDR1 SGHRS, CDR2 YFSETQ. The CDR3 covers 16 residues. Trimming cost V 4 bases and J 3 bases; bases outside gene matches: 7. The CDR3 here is CASSAHTSGVYNEQFF. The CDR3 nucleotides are TGCGCCAGCAGCGCCCATACTAGCGGGGTCTACAATGAGCAGTTCTTC. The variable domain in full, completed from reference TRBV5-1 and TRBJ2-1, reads KAGVTQTPRYLIKTRGQQVTLSCSPISGHRSVSWYQQTPGQGLQFLFEYFSETQRNKGNFPGRFSGRQFSNSRSEMNVSTLELGDSALYLCASSAHTSGVYNEQFFGPGTRLTVL.